Detailed here is one TCR beta chain. Antigen: not known. This CDR3 is 16 amino acids long. Trimming cost V 2 bases and J 6 bases, with 20 bases left between them. CDR1 is MNHEY, CDR2 SMNVEV, per germline (reference sequence). The table came from immunoSEQ multiplex PCR; TCRdb's copy has only in-frame clones and leaves some out. This sample yields 2.5 million or so clones, of which approximately 92% are seen a single time; more than 0.12% belongs to the top ten. This specimen comes from a study of shared clonotypes between healthy human individuals. The study's findings and limits: Researchers found naive subsets generally carried larger estimated richness than memory subsets. Only blood samples were collected, and tissue repertoires likely differ.

The sequence came from a man younger than 35 in good health. The sequenced sample consisted of naive CD4+ T cells sorted from blood. The subset is: CD45RA+ positively selected. V is TRBV27 and J is TRBJ2-7; possibly TRBD1 or TRBD2 for D (5 bases each). The CDR3 reads CASSLTGAPQSGEQYF. As DNA, the CDR3 is TGTGCCAGCAGTTTAACCGGGGCTCCCCAAAGCGGCGAGCAGTACTTC.